Listed below are T cell receptor beta chains from one sample, sequenced in a study of blood T cell repertoires in COVID-19. Sequencing was performed with immunoSEQ multiplex PCR; in TCRdb, only in-frame clones are kept and a portion is missing. The sample has fewer than 350,000 clones, approximately 83% seen once. The sample was PBMCs or T cells enriched from blood (not recorded which). The source of these receptors is a woman aged 35 to 49 with acute COVID-19. CDR3s include the opening cysteine and the closing phenylalanine or tryptophan. Each record gives: V gene, J gene, D gene, clone size, CDR3 DNA, CDR3 protein. D genes are given only for firm matches. Where a row states a size, it is once, few, many or the class of an expanded clone; other rows omit it.

>TRBV28|TRBJ2-1|TRBD2|.
TGTGCCAGCAAAAGCGGGAGCTACAATGAGCAGTTCTTC
CASKSGSYNEQFF
>TRBV7-8|TRBJ2-6|TRBD1|.
TGTGCCAGCAGCGTCCGTCCGGGACAGGGAGTCTCTGGGGCCAACGTCCTGACTTTC
CASSVRPGQGVSGANVLTF
>TRBV7-2|TRBJ2-3|.|.
TGTGCCAGCAGCTGGGGGGGCGGGGGCACAGATACGCAGTATTTT
CASSWGGGGTDTQYF
>TRBV2|TRBJ1-1|.|.
TGTGCCAGCAGTGTATGGGGGGCTGAAGCTTTCTTT
CASSVWGAEAFF
>TRBV4-3|TRBJ1-6|.|.
TGCGCCAGCAGCCAAGATTCGGGACTCAGTAATTCACCCCTCCACTTT
CASSQDSGLSNSPLHF
>TRBV27|TRBJ2-6|.|.
TGTGCCAGCAGTTTTCAGGGGATTGTCTCTGGGGCCAACGTCCTGACTTTC
CASSFQGIVSGANVLTF
>TRBV24-1|TRBJ2-5|.|.
TGTGCCACCAGTAGCGGTAAACAAGAGACCCAGTACTTC
CATSSGKQETQYF
>TRBV6-2/TRBV6-3|TRBJ1-1|.|few
TGTGCCAGCAGTTACCCTGGCCGGCCAGGGTGGAACACTGAAGCTTTCTTT
CASSYPGRPGWNTEAFF
>TRBV7-9|TRBJ2-7|.|.
TGTGCCAGCAGCTTAGGGTGGGAGGCTATCTACGAGCAGTACTTC
CASSLGWEAIYEQYF
>TRBV4-1|TRBJ2-5|TRBD2|.
TGCGCCAGCAGCCAAGTCTCTTTAAGCGGGAGGGAGACCCAGTACTTC
CASSQVSLSGRETQYF
>TRBV2|TRBJ1-3|TRBD1|once
TGTGCCAGCAGTGAAAGGGACAGGGGAGGGAACACCATATATTTT
CASSERDRGGNTIYF
>TRBV7-9|TRBJ1-1|.|.
TGTGCCAGCAGCTCATCCCTAGGGAGCCCTGAAGCTTTCTTT
CASSSSLGSPEAFF
>TRBV3-1/TRBV3-2|TRBJ1-4|.|.
TGTGCCAGCAGCCCGGGACTCAAAAATGAAAAACTGTTTTTT
CASSPGLKNEKLFF